Sequencing of this T cell receptor beta chain was carried out in a study of radiation and T cells in renal cell carcinoma. Looking at the study overall: Nephrectomy followed 15 Gy stereotactic body radiation by 4 weeks. Study outcomes and limitations: From baseline, blood top tumor clonotypes peaked at 2 weeks post-radiation.

V shed 0 bases, J shed 2 bases, and the junction held 2 bases outside the gene matches. Germline V CDR1 and CDR2: SGHTA, FQGNSA. The length of the CDR3 is 15 residues. Repertoires were generated with immunoSEQ multiplex PCR, while TCRdb's copy carries only in-frame clones and drops some. The sample contains roughly 78,000 clones, around 80% of which appear only once. In the case of this clone: As yet, its antigen is unknown.

Time point described: blood 2 weeks post-SBRT. Described treatment: 15 Gy SBRT to primary tumor, nephrectomy 4 weeks later. Blood was sampled at baseline, 2 weeks and 4 weeks after SBRT. The patient's renal cell carcinoma had clear cell pathology. V usage is TRBV7-2 and J usage is TRBJ2-7, with TRBD2 identical over 9 bases. The input for sequencing was blood, taken from a patient whose treatment included radiotherapy and nephrectomy. The sequence came from a man aged 60 to 69 with renal cell carcinoma. The CDR3 region has the DNA TGTGCCAGCAGCTTAGCTAGCGGGAGTACCTACGAGCAGTACTTC. It specifies CASSLASGSTYEQYF.